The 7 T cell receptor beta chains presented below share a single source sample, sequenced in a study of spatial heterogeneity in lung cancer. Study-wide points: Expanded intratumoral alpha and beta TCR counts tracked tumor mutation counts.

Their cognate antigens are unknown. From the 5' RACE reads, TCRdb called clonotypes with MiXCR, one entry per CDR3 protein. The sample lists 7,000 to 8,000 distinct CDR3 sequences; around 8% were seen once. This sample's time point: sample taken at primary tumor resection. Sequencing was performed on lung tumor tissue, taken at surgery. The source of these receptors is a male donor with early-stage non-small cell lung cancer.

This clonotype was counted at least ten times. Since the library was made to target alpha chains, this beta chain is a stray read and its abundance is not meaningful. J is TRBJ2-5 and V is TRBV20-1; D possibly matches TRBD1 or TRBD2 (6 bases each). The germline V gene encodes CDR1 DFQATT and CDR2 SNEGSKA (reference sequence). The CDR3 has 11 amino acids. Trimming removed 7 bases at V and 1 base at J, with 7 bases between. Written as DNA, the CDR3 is TGCAGTGAGGGGGGCCAAGAGACCCAGTACTTC. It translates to CSEGGQETQYF.

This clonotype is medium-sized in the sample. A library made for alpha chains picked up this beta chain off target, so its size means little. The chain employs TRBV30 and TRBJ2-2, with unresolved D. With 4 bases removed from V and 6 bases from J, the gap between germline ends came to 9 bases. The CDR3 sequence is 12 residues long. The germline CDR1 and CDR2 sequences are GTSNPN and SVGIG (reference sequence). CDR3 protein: CAWTQLAGELFF. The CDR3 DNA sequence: TGTGCCTGGACCCAGCTGGCCGGGGAGCTGTTTTTT. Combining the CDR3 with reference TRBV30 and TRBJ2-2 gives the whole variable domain SQTIHQWPATLVQPVGSPLSLECTVEGTSNPNLYWYRQAAGRGLQLLFYSVGIGQISSEVPQNLSASRPQDRQFILSSKKLLLSDSGFYLCAWTQLAGELFFGEGSRLTVL.

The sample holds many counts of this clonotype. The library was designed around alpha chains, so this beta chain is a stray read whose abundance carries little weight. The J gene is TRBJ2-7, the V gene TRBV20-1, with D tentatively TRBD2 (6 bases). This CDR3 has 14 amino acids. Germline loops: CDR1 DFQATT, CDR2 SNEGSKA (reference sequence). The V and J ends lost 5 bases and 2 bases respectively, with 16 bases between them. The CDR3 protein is CSAARGSGAYEQYF. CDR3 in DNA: TGCAGTGCTGCCCGGGGTAGCGGTGCCTACGAGCAGTACTTC.

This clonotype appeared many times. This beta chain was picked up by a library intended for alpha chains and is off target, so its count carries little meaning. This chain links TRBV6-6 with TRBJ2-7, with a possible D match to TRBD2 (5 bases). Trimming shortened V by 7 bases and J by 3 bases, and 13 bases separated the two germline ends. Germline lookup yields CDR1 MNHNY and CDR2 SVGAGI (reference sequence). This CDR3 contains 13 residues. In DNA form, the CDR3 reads TGTGCCAGCACCCCTGGACTCGACTACGAGCAGTACTTC. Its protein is CASTPGLDYEQYF.

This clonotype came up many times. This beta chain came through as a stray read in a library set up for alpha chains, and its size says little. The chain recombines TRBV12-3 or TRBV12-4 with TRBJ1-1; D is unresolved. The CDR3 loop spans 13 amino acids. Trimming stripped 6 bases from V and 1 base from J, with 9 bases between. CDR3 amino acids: CASSQIENTEAFF. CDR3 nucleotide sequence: TGTGCCAGCAGCCAAATAGAGAACACTGAAGCTTTCTTT.

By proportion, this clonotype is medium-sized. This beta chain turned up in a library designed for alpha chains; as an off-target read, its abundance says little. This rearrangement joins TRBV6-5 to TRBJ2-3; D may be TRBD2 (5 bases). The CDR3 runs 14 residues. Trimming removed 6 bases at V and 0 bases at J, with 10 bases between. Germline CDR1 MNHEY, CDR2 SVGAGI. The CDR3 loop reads CASRGRVSTDTQYF. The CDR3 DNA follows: TGTGCCAGCAGAGGGCGGGTTAGCACAGATACGCAGTATTTT.

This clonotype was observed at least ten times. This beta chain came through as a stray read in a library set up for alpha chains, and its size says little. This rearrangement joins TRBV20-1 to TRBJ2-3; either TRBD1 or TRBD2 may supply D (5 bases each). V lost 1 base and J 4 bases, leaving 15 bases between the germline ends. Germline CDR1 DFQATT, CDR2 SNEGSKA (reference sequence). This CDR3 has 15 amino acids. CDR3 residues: CSARARDLGADTQYF. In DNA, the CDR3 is TGCAGTGCTAGAGCGCGAGACCTGGGGGCAGATACGCAGTATTTT.